This T cell receptor (beta chain) was recovered during a study of T cells after yellow fever vaccination. Study overall: Fractions of low cell number were prepared using SMART-Seq v4 Ultra Low Input. Findings and caveats of the study: FACS-sorted repertoires could harbor abundant contaminating bulk-population clonotypes.

The study made its TCR cDNA through 5'RACE template switching. That step introduced a universal primer site along with UMIs. TCRdb itself ran the 5' RACE reads through MiXCR, one entry per CDR3 protein. Found here are 200,000 to 300,000 distinct CDR3 sequences, more than 3.5% of them singletons; the top ten hold around 19%. This clonotype was seen a few times. Its antigen is currently unknown. Trimming left V 5 bases short and J 4 bases short, with 14 bases between. The CDR3 length is 14 residues. The source of this sequence is a man younger than 35 who received the YFV17D yellow fever vaccine. The rearrangement links TRBV12-3 or TRBV12-4 to TRBJ1-2, with a weak D call TRBD1 (6 bases). The specimen comprised PBMCs, sampled 15 days after the yellow fever booster vaccination. The chain's CDR3 is CASSVDRNLYGYTF. Written as DNA, the CDR3 is TGTGCCAGCAGTGTCGACAGGAACCTCTATGGCTACACCTTC.